The sequence of this T cell receptor (beta chain) was determined in a study of cytotoxic CD8 clonotypes in ibrutinib-treated CLL. Whole-study findings and limits: Against age-matched healthy donors, baseline clonality ran higher and tracked circulating CD8+ T-cell counts. Ibrutinib response saw clonality rise, and progression saw it return toward baseline.

The CDR3 runs 17 residues. Trimming took off 0 bases at V and 0 bases at J, with 13 bases between the two ends. The germline V gene encodes CDR1 SGDLS and CDR2 YYNGEE. Around 2 micrograms of genomic DNA (from cryopreserved PBMCs) were used for TCR beta libraries. About this clone itself: Its antigen is unknown.

Measured with immunoSEQ multiplex PCR; TCRdb has only the in-frame clones, and not every one. The sample has about 270,000 clones; less than 85% are singletons. The specimen was PBMCs, collected at disease progression, from a patient treated with ibrutinib. The chain combines TRBV9 with TRBJ1-3; D not certain. The TCR originated in a human donor with chronic lymphocytic leukemia. CDR3 DNA sequence: TGTGCCAGCAGCGTAGCTCCGGGAGGTATCTCTGGAAACACCATATATTTT. Amino acids: CASSVAPGGISGNTIYF.